The T cell receptor beta chain described here comes from a study of CD8+ T cells in alopecia areata. Study context: The study gave treated patients oral tofacitinib at 5 to 10 mg twice daily.

Treatment here: oral pan-JAK inhibitor, 5-10 mg twice daily. Following RNA extraction, reverse transcription yielded cDNA that acted as the sequencing template. Sequencing used immunoSEQ multiplex PCR; TCRdb keeps in-frame clones, though not all of them. The sample contains fewer than 150,000 clones, roughly 82% of which appear only once. Sequenced material: CD8+ T cells sorted from blood, taken at week 4, from a patient treated with tofacitinib. The clonotype originates from a human donor with alopecia areata.

The CDR3 protein is CASSSMLAGGWSYNEQFF. DNA for the CDR3: TGTGCCAGCAGCTCTATGCTAGCGGGGGGTTGGTCCTACAATGAGCAGTTCTTC. This chain connects TRBV7-8 to TRBJ2-1; TRBD2 agrees at 11 bases. The CDR3 totals 18 residues. V shed 4 bases, J shed 1 base, and the junction held 9 bases outside the gene matches. Germline V CDR1 and CDR2: SGHVS, FQNEAQ.